The sequence of this T cell receptor beta chain was determined in a study of T cell changes during pregnancy in multiple sclerosis. The CDR3 is 19 residues long. The germline gives CDR1 SGHNT, CDR2 YENEEA. After removal of 6 bases from V and 0 bases from J, the junction contained 10 bases not matched to a gene. Here immunoSEQ multiplex PCR was the method, and the copy in TCRdb shows in-frame clones only, minus some. The sample lists tens of thousands of clones, 70% to 90% seen once, with roughly 5% in the top ten. This rearrangement joins TRBV11-3 to TRBJ2-2; 13 bases map to TRBD2. The sequence was collected from a female donor in good health, enrolled as a control in a pregnancy study. Sample: CD8+ T cells from peripheral blood mononuclear cells, taken in the second trimester of pregnancy. The CDR3, as DNA: TGTGCCAGCAGTTGGGGGACTAGCGGGACCCACGCGAACACCGGGGAGCTGTTTTTT. This translates into CASSWGTSGTHANTGELFF.